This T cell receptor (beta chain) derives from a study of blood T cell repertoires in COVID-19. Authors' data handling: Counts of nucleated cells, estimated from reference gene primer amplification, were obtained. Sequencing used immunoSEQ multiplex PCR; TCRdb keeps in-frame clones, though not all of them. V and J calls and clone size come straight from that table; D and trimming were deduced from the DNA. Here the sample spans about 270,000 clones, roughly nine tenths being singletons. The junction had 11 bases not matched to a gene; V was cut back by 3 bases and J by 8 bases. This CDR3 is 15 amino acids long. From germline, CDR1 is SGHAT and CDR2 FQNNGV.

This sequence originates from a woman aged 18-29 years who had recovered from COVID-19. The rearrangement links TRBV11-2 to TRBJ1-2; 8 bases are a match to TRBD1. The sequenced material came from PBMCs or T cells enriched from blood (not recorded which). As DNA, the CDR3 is TGTGCCAGCAGCTTGTATATCAGGGGGCAGAAGGGCTACACCTTC. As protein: CASSLYIRGQKGYTF.